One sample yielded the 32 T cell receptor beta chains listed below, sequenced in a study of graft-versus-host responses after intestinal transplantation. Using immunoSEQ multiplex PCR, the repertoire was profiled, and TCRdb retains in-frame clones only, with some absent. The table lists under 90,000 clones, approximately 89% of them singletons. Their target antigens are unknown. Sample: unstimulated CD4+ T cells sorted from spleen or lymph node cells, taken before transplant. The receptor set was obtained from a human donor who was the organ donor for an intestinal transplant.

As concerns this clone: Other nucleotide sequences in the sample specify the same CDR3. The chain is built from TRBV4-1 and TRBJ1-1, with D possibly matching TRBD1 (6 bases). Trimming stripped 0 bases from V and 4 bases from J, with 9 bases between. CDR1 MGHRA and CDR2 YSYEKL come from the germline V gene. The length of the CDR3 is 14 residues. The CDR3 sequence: CASSQDGRGTEAFF. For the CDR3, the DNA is TGCGCCAGCAGCCAAGATGGCAGGGGCACTGAAGCTTTCTTT.

CDR3 bases: TGTGCCAGCAGTTTAAGCGGGTGGGCTGGGAAGGGGGCCAACGTCCTGACTTTC. Its translation is CASSLSGWAGKGANVLTF. This rearrangement joins TRBV28 to TRBJ2-6, with D possibly matching TRBD2 (6 bases). CDR3 size: 18 residues. With 2 bases removed from V and 4 bases from J, the gap between germline ends came to 18 bases. Germline V gene sequence: CDR1 MDHEN, CDR2 SYDVKM.

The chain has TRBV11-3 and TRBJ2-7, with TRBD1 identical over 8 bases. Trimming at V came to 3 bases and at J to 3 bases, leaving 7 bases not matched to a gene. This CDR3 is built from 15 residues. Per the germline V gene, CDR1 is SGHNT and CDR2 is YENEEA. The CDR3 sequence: CASSFLTGEVYEQYF. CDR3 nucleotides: TGTGCCAGCAGCTTTTTGACAGGGGAAGTCTACGAGCAGTACTTC.

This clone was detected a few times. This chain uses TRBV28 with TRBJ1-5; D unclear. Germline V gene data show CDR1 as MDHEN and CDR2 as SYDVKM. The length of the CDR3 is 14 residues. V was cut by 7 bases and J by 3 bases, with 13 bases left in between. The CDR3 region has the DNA TGTGCCAGCACCCCCTGGCGGTCCAATCAGCCCCAGCATTTT. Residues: CASTPWRSNQPQHF.

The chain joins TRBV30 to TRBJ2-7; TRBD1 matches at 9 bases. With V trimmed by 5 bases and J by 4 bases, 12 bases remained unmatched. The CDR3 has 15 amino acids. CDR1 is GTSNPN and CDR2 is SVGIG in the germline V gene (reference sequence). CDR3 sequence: CAWDRKGQGAYEQYF. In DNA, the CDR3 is TGTGCCTGGGATAGGAAGGGACAGGGAGCTTACGAGCAGTACTTC.

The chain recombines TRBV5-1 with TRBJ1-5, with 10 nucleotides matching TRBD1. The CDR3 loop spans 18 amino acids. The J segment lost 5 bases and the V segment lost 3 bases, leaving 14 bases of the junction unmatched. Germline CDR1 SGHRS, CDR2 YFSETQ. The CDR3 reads CASSSPGQGRGGYQPQHF. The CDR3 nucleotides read TGCGCCAGCAGCTCACCGGGACAGGGGAGAGGGGGCTATCAGCCCCAGCATTTT.

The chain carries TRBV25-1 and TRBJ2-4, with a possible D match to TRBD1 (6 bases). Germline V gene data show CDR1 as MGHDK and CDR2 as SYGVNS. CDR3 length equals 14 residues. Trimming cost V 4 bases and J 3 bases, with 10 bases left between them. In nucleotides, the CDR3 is TGTGCCAGCAGTGGGGACATGTTCAAAAACATTCAGTACTTC. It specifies CASSGDMFKNIQYF.

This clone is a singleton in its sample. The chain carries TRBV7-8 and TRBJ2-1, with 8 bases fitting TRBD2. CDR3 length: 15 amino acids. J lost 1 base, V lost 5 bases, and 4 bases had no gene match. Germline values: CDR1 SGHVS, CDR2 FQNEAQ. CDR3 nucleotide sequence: TGTGCCAGCAGCCTCAGCGGGGGATCCTACAATGAGCAGTTCTTC. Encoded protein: CASSLSGGSYNEQFF.

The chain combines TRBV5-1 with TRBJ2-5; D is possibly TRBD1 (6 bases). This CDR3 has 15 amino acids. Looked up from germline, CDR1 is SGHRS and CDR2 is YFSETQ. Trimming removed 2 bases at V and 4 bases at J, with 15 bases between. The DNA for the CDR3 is TGCGCCAGCAGCTTCCCTCAGGGGTTCGGAGAGACCCAGTACTTC. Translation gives CASSFPQGFGETQYF. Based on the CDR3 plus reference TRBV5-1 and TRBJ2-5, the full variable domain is KAGVTQTPRYLIKTRGQQVTLSCSPISGHRSVSWYQQTPGQGLQFLFEYFSETQRNKGNFPGRFSGRQFSNSRSEMNVSTLELGDSALYLCASSFPQGFGETQYFGPGTRLLVL.

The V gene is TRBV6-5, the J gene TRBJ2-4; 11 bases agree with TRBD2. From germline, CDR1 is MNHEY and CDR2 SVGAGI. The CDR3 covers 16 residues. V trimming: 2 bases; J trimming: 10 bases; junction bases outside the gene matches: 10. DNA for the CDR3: TGTGCCAGCAGTTACGGACCCGGGACTAGCGGAAGAATTCAGTACTTC. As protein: CASSYGPGTSGRIQYF.

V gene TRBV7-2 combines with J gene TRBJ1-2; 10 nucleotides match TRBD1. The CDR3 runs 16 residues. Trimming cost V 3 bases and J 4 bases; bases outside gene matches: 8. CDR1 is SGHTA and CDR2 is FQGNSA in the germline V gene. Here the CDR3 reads CASSFAPRTGGYGYTF. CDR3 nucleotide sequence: TGTGCCAGCAGCTTTGCTCCTCGGACAGGGGGCTATGGCTACACCTTC. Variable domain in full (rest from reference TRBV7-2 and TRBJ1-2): GAGVSQSPSNKVTEKGKDVELRCDPISGHTALYWYRQSLGQGLEFLIYFQGNSAPDKSGLPSDRFSAERTGGSVSTLTIQRTQQEDSAVYLCASSFAPRTGGYGYTFGSGTRLTVV.

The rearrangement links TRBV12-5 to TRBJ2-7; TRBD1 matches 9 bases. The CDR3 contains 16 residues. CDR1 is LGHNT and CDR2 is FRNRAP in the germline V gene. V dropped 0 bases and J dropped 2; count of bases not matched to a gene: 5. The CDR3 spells CASGLVVGQGPYEQYF. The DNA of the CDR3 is TGTGCTAGTGGTTTGGTTGTGGGACAGGGCCCCTACGAGCAGTACTTC.

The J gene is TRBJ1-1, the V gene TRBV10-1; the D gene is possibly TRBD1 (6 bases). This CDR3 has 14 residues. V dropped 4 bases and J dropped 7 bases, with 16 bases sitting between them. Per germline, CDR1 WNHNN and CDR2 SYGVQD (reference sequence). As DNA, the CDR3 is TGCGCCAGCAGTGGCCTACAGGGTCGAAGTGAAGCTTTCTTT. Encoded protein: CASSGLQGRSEAFF.

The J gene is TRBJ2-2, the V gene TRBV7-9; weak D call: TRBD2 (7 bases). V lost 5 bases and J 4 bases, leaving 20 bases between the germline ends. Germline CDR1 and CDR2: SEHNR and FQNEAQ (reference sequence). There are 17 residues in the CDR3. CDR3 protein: CASSPRGSRGPTGELFF. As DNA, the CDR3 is TGTGCCAGCAGCCCAAGGGGTTCGCGGGGGCCCACCGGGGAGCTGTTTTTT.

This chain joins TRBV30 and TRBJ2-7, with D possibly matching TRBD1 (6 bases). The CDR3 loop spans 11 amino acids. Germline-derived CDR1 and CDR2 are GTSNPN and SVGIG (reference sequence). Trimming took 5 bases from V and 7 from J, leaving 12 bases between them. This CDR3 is CAWRQAGEQYF. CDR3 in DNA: TGTGCCTGGCGACAGGCGGGTGAGCAGTACTTC.

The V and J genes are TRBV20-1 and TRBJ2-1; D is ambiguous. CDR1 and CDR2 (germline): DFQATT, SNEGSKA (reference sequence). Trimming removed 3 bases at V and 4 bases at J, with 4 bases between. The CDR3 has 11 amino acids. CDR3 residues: CSASYYNEQFF. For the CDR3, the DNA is TGCAGTGCTAGTTATTACAATGAGCAGTTCTTC.

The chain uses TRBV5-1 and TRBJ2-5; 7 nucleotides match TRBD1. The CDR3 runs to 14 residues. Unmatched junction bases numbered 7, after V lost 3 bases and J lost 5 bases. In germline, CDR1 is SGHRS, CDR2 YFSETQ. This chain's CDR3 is CASSSGTALETQYF. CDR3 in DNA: TGCGCCAGCAGCTCCGGGACAGCCCTGGAGACCCAGTACTTC.

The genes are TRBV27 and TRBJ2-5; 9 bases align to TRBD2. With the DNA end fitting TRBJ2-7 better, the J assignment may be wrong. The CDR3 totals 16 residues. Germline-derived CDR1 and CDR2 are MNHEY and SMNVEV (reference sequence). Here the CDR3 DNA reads TGTGCCAGCAGTTTACGGTCGAGCGGGAGGCTGTACGAGCAGTACTTC. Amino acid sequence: CASSLRSSGRLYEQYF.

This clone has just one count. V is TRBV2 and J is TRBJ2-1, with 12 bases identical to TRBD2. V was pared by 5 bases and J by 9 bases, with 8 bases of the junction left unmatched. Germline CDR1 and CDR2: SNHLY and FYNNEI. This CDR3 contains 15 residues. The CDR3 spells CASSSPSGGAGEQFF. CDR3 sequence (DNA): TGTGCCAGCAGTTCCCCTAGCGGGGGGGCCGGTGAGCAGTTCTTC.

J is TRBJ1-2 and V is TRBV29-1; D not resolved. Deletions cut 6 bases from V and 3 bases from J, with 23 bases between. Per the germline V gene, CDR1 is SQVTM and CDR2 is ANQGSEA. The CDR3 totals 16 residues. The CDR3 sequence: CSVISLRGLWDYGYTF. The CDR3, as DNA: TGCAGCGTGATTTCTTTGCGCGGCCTTTGGGACTATGGCTACACCTTC.

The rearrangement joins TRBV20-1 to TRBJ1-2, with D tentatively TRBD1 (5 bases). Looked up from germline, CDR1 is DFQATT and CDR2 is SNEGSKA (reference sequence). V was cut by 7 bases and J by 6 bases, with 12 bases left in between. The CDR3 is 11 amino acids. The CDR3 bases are TGCAGTGATGCAGGGCTCAATGGCTACACCTTC. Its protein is CSDAGLNGYTF.

CDR3: CASSPRLVGEQYF. CDR3 nucleotides: TGTGCCAGCTCACCCCGACTAGTTGGTGAGCAGTACTTC. The V gene is TRBV18, the J gene TRBJ2-7; TRBD2 might be the D (6 bases). The CDR3 contains 13 residues. V lost 3 bases to trimming and J lost 7 bases, with 13 bases between them. The germline CDR1 and CDR2 sequences are KGHSH and LQKENI.

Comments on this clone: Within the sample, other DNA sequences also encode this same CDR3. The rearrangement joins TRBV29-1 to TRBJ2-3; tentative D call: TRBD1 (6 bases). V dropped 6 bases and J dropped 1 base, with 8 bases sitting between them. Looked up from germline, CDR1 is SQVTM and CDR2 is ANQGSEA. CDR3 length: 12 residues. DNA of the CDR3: TGCAGCGTGAGACAGGGCACAGATACGCAGTATTTT. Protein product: CSVRQGTDTQYF.

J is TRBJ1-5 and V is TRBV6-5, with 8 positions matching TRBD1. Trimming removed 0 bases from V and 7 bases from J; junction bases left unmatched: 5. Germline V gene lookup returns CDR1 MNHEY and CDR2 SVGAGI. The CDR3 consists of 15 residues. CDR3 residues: CASSYSRTGSQPQHF. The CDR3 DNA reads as TGTGCCAGCAGTTACTCTAGGACAGGGAGCCAGCCCCAGCATTTT.

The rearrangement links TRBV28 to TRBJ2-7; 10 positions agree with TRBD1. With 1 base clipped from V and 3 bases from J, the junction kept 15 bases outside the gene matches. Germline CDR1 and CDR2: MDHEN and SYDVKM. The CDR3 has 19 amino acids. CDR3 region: CASSLYLTLGQGIRYEQYF. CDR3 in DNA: TGTGCCAGCAGTTTATACTTGACCCTGGGACAGGGGATACGCTACGAGCAGTACTTC.

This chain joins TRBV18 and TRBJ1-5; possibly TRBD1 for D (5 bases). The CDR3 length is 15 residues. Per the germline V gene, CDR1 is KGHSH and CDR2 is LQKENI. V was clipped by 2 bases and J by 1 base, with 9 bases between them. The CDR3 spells CASSPVSGSNQPQHF. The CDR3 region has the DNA TGTGCCAGCTCACCAGTTTCAGGGAGCAATCAGCCCCAGCATTTT. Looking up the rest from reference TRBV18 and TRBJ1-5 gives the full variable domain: NAGVMQNPRHLVRRRGQEARLRCSPMKGHSHVYWYRQLPEEGLKFMVYLQKENIIDESGMPKERFSAEFPKEGPSILRIQQVVRGDSAAYFCASSPVSGSNQPQHFGDGTRLSIL.

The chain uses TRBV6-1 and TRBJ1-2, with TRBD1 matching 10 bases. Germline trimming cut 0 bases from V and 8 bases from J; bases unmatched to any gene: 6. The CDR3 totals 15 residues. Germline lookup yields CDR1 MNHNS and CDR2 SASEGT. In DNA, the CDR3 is TGTGCCAGCAGTGAAGCGACAGGGGGCCGGCGAGGCTACACCTTC. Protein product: CASSEATGGRRGYTF.

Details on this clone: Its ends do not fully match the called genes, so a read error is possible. Written as DNA, the CDR3 is TGTGCTAGCAGCAGGCACGGGACAGTAAGTGGCGAGACCCAGTACTTC. Protein product: CASSRHGTVSGETQYF. The V call is TRBV7-7, the J call TRBJ2-5, with 7 positions matching TRBD1. CDR3 length equals 16 residues. Germline CDR1 and CDR2: SSHAT and FNYEAQ (reference sequence).

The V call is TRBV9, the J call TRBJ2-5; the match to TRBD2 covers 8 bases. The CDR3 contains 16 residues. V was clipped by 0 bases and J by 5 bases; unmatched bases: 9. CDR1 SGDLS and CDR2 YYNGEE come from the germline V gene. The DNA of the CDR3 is TGTGCCAGCAGCGTAGGTAGTAGCGGGGCACGGGAGACCCAGTACTTC. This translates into CASSVGSSGARETQYF.

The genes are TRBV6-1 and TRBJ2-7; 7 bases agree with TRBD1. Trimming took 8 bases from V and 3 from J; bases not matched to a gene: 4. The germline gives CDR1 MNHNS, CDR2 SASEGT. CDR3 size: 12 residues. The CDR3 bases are TGTGCCAGCGGGGACAGATTCTACGAGCAGTACTTC. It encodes CASGDRFYEQYF.

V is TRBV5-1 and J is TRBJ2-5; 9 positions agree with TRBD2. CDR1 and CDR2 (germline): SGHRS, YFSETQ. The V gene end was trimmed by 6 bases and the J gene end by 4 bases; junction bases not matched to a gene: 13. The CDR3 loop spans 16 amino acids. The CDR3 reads CASTLGSSGVPETQYF. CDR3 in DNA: TGCGCCAGCACCCTGGGGTCTAGCGGGGTTCCAGAGACCCAGTACTTC.

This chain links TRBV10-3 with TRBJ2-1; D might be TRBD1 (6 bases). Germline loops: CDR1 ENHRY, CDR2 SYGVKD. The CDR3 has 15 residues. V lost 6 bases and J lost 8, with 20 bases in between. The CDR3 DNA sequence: TGTGCCATCAGGGGGACACGGGGAATATTCGATGAGCAGTTCTTC. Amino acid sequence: CAIRGTRGIFDEQFF.